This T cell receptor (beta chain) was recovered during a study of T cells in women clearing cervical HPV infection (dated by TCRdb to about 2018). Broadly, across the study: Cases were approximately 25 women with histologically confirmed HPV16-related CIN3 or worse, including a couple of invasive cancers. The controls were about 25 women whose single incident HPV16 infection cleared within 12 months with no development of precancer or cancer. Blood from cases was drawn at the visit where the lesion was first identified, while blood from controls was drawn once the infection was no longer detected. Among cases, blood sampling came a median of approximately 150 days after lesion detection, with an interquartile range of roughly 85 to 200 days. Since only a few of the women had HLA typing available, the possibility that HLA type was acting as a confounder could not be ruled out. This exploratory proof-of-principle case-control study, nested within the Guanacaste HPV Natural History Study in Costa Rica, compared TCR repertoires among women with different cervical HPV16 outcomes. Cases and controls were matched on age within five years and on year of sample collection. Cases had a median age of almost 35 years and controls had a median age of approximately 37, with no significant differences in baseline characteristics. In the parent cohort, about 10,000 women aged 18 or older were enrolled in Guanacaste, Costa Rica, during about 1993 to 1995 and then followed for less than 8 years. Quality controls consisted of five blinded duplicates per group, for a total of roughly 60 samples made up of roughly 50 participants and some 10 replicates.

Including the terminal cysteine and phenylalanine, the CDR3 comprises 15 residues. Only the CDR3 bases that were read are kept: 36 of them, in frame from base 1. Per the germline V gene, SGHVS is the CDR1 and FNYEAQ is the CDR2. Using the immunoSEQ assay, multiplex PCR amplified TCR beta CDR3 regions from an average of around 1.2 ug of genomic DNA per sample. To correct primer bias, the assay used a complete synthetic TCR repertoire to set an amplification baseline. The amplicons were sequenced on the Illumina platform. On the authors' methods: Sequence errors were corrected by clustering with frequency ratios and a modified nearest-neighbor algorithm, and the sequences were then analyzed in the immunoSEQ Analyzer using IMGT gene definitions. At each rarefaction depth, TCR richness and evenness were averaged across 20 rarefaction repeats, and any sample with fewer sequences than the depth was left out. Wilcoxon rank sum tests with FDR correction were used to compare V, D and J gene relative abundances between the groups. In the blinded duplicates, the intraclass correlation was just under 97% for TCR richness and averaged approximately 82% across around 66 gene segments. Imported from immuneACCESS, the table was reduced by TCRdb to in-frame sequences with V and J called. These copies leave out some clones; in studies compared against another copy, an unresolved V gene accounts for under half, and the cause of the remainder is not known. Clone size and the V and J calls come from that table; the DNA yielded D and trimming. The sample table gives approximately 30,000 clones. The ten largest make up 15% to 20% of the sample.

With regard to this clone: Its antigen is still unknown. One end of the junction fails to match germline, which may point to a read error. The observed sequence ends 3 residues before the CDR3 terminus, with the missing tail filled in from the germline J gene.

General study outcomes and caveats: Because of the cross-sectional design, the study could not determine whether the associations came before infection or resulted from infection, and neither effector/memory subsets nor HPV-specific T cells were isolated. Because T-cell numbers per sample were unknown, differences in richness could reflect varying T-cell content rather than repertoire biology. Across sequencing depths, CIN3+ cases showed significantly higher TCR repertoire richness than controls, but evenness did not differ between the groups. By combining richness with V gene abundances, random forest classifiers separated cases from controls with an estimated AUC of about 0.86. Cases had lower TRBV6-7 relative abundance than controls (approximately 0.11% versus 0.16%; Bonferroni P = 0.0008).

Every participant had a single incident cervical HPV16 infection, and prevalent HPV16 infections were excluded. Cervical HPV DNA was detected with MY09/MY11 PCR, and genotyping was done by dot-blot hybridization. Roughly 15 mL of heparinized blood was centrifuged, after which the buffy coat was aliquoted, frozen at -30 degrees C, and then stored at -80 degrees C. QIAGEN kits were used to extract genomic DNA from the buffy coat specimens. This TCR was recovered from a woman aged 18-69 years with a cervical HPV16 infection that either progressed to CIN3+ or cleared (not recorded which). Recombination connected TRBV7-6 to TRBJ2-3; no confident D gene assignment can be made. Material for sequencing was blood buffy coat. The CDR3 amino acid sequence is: CASSLARGRSETQYF. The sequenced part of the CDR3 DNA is TGTGCCAGCAGCTTAGCGCGTGGGCGATCAGAGACG.